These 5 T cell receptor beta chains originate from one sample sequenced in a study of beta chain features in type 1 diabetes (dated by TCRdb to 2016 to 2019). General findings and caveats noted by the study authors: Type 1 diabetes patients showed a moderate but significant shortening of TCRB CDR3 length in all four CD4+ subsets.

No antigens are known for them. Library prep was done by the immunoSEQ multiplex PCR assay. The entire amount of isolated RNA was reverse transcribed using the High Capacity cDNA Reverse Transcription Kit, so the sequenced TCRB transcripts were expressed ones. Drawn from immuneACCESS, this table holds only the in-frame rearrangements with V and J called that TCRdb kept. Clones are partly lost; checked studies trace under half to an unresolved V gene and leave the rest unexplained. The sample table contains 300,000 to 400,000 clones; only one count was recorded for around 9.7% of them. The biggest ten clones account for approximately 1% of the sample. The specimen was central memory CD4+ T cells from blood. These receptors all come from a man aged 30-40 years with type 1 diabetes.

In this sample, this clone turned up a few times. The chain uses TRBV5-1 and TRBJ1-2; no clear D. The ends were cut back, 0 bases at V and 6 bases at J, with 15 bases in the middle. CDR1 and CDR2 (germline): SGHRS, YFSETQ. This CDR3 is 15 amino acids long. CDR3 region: CASSLVTDGADGYTF. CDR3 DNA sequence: TGCGCCAGCAGCTTGGTAACAGACGGAGCTGATGGCTACACCTTC. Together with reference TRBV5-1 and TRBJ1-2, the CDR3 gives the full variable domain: KAGVTQTPRYLIKTRGQQVTLSCSPISGHRSVSWYQQTPGQGLQFLFEYFSETQRNKGNFPGRFSGRQFSNSRSEMNVSTLELGDSALYLCASSLVTDGADGYTFGSGTRLTVV.

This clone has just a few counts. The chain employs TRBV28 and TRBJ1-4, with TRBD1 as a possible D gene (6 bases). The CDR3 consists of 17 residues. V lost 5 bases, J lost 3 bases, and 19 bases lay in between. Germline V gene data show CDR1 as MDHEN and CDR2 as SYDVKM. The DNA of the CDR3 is TGTGCCAGCAGTAAAGGGGGGGCTACCGCCTCTAATGAAAAACTGTTTTTT. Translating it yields CASSKGGATASNEKLFF. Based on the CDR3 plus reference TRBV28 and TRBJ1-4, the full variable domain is DVKVTQSSRYLVKRTGEKVFLECVQDMDHENMFWYRQDPGLGLRLIYFSYDVKMKEKGDIPEGYSVSREKKERFSLILESASTNQTSMYLCASSKGGATASNEKLFFGSGTQLSVL.

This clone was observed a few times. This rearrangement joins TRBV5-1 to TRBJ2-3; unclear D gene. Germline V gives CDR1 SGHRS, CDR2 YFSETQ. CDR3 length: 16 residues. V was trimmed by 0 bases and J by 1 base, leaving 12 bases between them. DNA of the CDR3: TGCGCCAGCAGCTTGGGCCAGGAGTGGGGCACAGATACGCAGTATTTT. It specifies CASSLGQEWGTDTQYF.

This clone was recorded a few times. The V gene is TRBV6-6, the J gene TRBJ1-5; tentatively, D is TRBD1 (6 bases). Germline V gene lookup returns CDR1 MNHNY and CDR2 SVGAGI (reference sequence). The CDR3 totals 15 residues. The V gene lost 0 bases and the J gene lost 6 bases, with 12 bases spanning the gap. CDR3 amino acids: CASSYSMGGRQPQHF. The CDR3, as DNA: TGTGCCAGCAGTTACTCGATGGGGGGCCGTCAGCCCCAGCATTTT.

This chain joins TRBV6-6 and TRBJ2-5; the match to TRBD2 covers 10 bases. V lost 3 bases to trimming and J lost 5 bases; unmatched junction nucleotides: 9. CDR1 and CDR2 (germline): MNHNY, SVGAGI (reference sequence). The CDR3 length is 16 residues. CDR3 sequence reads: CASSYGASGGSETQYF. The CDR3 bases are TGTGCCAGCAGTTATGGCGCTAGCGGGGGCAGCGAGACCCAGTACTTC.